The 5 T cell receptor beta chains in this list originate from one sample, sequenced in a study of blood T cell repertoires in COVID-19. Sequenced by immunoSEQ multiplex PCR; TCRdb stores in-frame clones only, minus some. In the table there are some 170,000 clones, around 84% of which are singletons. The specimen was PBMCs or T cells enriched from blood (not recorded which). The receptor set was obtained from a man in his forties or fifties who had recovered from COVID-19.

J is TRBJ2-2 and V is TRBV27, with D possibly being TRBD2 (6 bases). The ends were cut back, 7 bases at V and 3 bases at J, with 12 bases in the middle. The length of the CDR3 is 14 residues. Germline V gives CDR1 MNHEY, CDR2 SMNVEV (reference sequence). The CDR3 protein is CASTPGLYTGELFF. The CDR3 DNA is TGTGCCAGCACCCCGGGACTGTACACCGGGGAGCTGTTTTTT.

CDR3 region: CAWGSGGAGAKNIQYF. Here the CDR3 DNA reads TGTGCCTGGGGTAGCGGGGGGGCCGGGGCCAAAAACATTCAGTACTTC. The genes are TRBV30 and TRBJ2-4; TRBD2 agrees at 11 bases. After removal of 5 bases from V and 1 base from J, the junction contained 7 bases not matched to a gene. The CDR3 contains 16 residues. CDR1 is GTSNPN, CDR2 SVGIG, per germline (reference sequence).

This clone was counted once. V is TRBV5-1 and J is TRBJ2-2; D unresolved. This CDR3 is built from 14 residues. Per germline, CDR1 SGHRS and CDR2 YFSETQ. Trimming took 4 bases from V and 0 from J, leaving 7 bases between them. The CDR3 sequence is CASSNSTNTGELFF. Written as DNA, the CDR3 is TGCGCCAGCAGCAACAGCACGAACACCGGGGAGCTGTTTTTT. The whole variable domain, remainder taken from reference TRBV5-1 and TRBJ2-2, is KAGVTQTPRYLIKTRGQQVTLSCSPISGHRSVSWYQQTPGQGLQFLFEYFSETQRNKGNFPGRFSGRQFSNSRSEMNVSTLELGDSALYLCASSNSTNTGELFFGEGSRLTVL.

The rearrangement links TRBV2 to TRBJ1-5; no definite D call. Trimming removed 0 bases from V and 7 bases from J, with 16 bases in between. CDR1 is SNHLY, CDR2 FYNNEI, per germline. CDR3 length: 16 amino acids. CDR3 in DNA: TGTGCCAGCAGTGAAGCGAGGGCCATTCGCGGCCAGCCCCAGCATTTT. Its translation: CASSEARAIRGQPQHF.

The chain links TRBV5-4 to TRBJ2-1; TRBD2 matches 11 bases. V shed 4 bases and J 0 bases; nucleotides not matched to a gene: 12. Germline values: CDR1 SGHNT, CDR2 YYREEE (reference sequence). CDR3 length: 19 residues. The CDR3 DNA follows: TGTGCCAGCAGCACTCACATTTCTAGCGGGGGGCGCTCCTACAATGAGCAGTTCTTC. This gives the protein CASSTHISSGGRSYNEQFF.